These T cell receptor beta chains were read from a single sample in a study of blood T cell repertoires in COVID-19. Method: immunoSEQ multiplex PCR; TCRdb's copy keeps in-frame clones and lacks some. This sample has under 350,000 clones, with approximately 84% found just once. Sequenced material: PBMCs or T cells enriched from blood (not recorded which). These receptor sequences come from a man aged 25-45 years who had recovered from COVID-19. CDR3s include the opening cysteine and the closing phenylalanine or tryptophan. D genes are given only for firm matches. Size is omitted from some rows. Given values are once, few, many or a class for expanded clones.

cdr3_nt | cdr3_aa | d_call | clone_size | j_call | v_call
TGTGCCAGCAGCCCCACAGGGCAAGGCTCTGGGGCCAACGTCCTGACTTTC | CASSPTGQGSGANVLTF | - | - | TRBJ2-6 | TRBV5-4
TGTGCCAGTAGTAGTTTGGGGGCGCCGAACACTGAAGCTTTCTTT | CASSSLGAPNTEAFF | - | - | TRBJ1-1 | TRBV19
TGTGCCTGGATTAGGGGGCAGGATGGCTACACCTTC | CAWIRGQDGYTF | TRBD1 | - | TRBJ1-2 | TRBV30
TGTGCAAGTCGCTTAGGGTCGGGACAGGGGATTAATAAGCAGTACTTC | CASRLGSGQGINKQYF | - | - | TRBJ2-7 | TRBV12-2
TGTGCCTGGAGCCCACGGGGGTACGAGCAGTACTTC | CAWSPRGYEQYF | - | - | TRBJ2-7 | TRBV30
TGCGCCAGCAGCCAAGGAGACAGAGACACCGGGGAGCTGTTTTTT | CASSQGDRDTGELFF | - | - | TRBJ2-2 | TRBV4-1
TGTGCCAGCAGCTTCATGGGGGCCCACACTGAAGCTTTCTTT | CASSFMGAHTEAFF | - | - | TRBJ1-1 | TRBV11-2
TGTGCCAGCAGCATCGCGGGACAGGGGAATGAAAAACTGTTTTTT | CASSIAGQGNEKLFF | TRBD1 | - | TRBJ1-4 | TRBV4-2
TGTGCCAGTAGTATTGCGGGTTTGGGTCAGCCCCAGCATTTT | CASSIAGLGQPQHF | - | - | TRBJ1-5 | TRBV19
TGTGCCAGCAGCTTTCAGGCGGGGGTGAGAGGAAACACCATATATTTT | CASSFQAGVRGNTIYF | - | - | TRBJ1-3 | TRBV11-3
TGTGCCAGTAGTATTTCACAGGGGGCTAGCACTGAAGCTTTCTTT | CASSISQGASTEAFF | TRBD1 | - | TRBJ1-1 | TRBV19
TGTGCCAGCAGCTTCCCGGGACAGGGCGGAGCGGGGGACTACAATGAGCAGTTCTTC | CASSFPGQGGAGDYNEQFF | - | once | TRBJ2-1 | TRBV5-6
TGCGCCAGCAGTGAGTCAGTATCGGGGGGCGCGCGAGATACGCAGTATTTT | CASSESVSGGARDTQYF | - | - | TRBJ2-3 | TRBV10-2
TGTGCCAGCTCTCCCGACAGGTTGTATGGCTACACCTTC | CASSPDRLYGYTF | - | - | TRBJ1-2 | TRBV18
TGCAGTGCCCATGTACTAGATACGCAGTATTTT | CSAHVLDTQYF | - | - | TRBJ2-3 | TRBV20-1
TGTGCCAGCAGCGACAGGGTGGCCACTGAAGCTTTCTTT | CASSDRVATEAFF | TRBD1 | - | TRBJ1-1 | TRBV6-5
TGTGCCAGCAGTGACAGGGCCAGGGGGCTGAGGGATCAGCCCCAGCATTTT | CASSDRARGLRDQPQHF | TRBD1 | - | TRBJ1-5 | TRBV2
TGCGCCAGCAGGTATTACAGGGGGGTTAATTCACCCCTCCACTTT | CASRYYRGVNSPLHF | TRBD1 | - | TRBJ1-6 | TRBV5-1
TGTGCCAGCCCCAGGGACTCAGATACGCAGTATTTT | CASPRDSDTQYF | - | few | TRBJ2-3 | TRBV21-1
TGTGCCAGCAGCGTACAGGGTCCGGGCGTGGGCACTGAAGCTTTCTTT | CASSVQGPGVGTEAFF | - | - | TRBJ1-1 | TRBV2
TGTGCCAGCAGAAGCCTAGCGGGAGCGACCGGGGAGCTGTTTTTT | CASRSLAGATGELFF | TRBD2 | - | TRBJ2-2 | TRBV2
TGTGCCAGCAGTAACCACGGGACTCCGTACCAAGAGACCCAGTACTTC | CASSNHGTPYQETQYF | - | - | TRBJ2-5 | TRBV6-2/TRBV6-3
TGTGCCAGCTCACCGAATGACCGGACTCCGAACTATGGCTACACCTTC | CASSPNDRTPNYGYTF | - | - | TRBJ1-2 | TRBV18
TGTGCCAGCAGAGAGGGACTAGCGGGGGGATACGAGCAGTACTTC | CASREGLAGGYEQYF | TRBD2 | once | TRBJ2-7 | TRBV6-5
TGTGCCAGCAGCCCGACTCCGGGACTAGCGGGAAGCTCCTACAATGAGCAGTTCTTC | CASSPTPGLAGSSYNEQFF | TRBD2 | - | TRBJ2-1 | TRBV3-1/TRBV3-2
TGTGCCAGCACAGGCAGGGGCACTCCCGCGGATCAGCCCCAGCATTTT | CASTGRGTPADQPQHF | - | - | TRBJ1-5 | TRBV2
TGTGCCAGCAGCGTAGCGTTGCGGGCTTACACAGATACGCAGTATTTT | CASSVALRAYTDTQYF | - | - | TRBJ2-3 | TRBV9
TGTGCCACCAGTCGGGGGTTTGGGACCGGGGAGCTGTTTTTT | CATSRGFGTGELFF | - | - | TRBJ2-2 | TRBV24-1
TGTGCCAGCTCACCACCGGGGCAGGGGGCGTTCTATGGCTACACCTTC | CASSPPGQGAFYGYTF | TRBD1 | - | TRBJ1-2 | TRBV18
TGCGCCAGCAGGACGGGACTAGCGGGAGGGAACACCGGGGAGCTGTTTTTT | CASRTGLAGGNTGELFF | TRBD2 | - | TRBJ2-2 | TRBV5-1
TGCAGCGTTGCTAGACAGTTGAACACTGAAGCTTTCTTT | CSVARQLNTEAFF | - | - | TRBJ1-1 | TRBV29-1
TGTGCCAGCACCGGGACAGGACTCTACGAGCAGTACTTC | CASTGTGLYEQYF | TRBD1 | - | TRBJ2-7 | TRBV12-3/TRBV12-4
TGTGCCAGCAGCCAATTCCTAGCGGGGAACACCGGGGAGCTGTTTTTT | CASSQFLAGNTGELFF | TRBD2 | - | TRBJ2-2 | TRBV3-1/TRBV3-2
TGTGCCATCAGTGAGTCCTCCGTAACTAATGAAAAACTGTTTTTT | CAISESSVTNEKLFF | - | - | TRBJ1-4 | TRBV10-3
TGTGCCAGTAGTGAAACAGGGGACTCCTACGAGCAGTACTTC | CASSETGDSYEQYF | TRBD1 | - | TRBJ2-7 | TRBV19
TGTGCCAGTAGAGCAACCGGGACTAATTATGGCTACACCTTC | CASRATGTNYGYTF | - | - | TRBJ1-2 | TRBV19
TGTGCCAGTAGTAGGGACAGTAGGCCCGACTATGGCTACACCTTC | CASSRDSRPDYGYTF | TRBD1 | - | TRBJ1-2 | TRBV19
TGCAGCGTTGAACAGGGAGGATATGGCTACACCTTC | CSVEQGGYGYTF | - | - | TRBJ1-2 | TRBV29-1
TGTGCCAGCAGTTTGGTACGCAGTCAGCCCCAGCATTTT | CASSLVRSQPQHF | - | - | TRBJ1-5 | TRBV12-3/TRBV12-4
TGTGCCAGCAGCTTTGGCGGGACAGGTCCGGAAATCTTT | CASSFGGTGPEIF | TRBD1 | - | TRBJ1-1 | TRBV5-5
TGTGCCAGCAGCCCAGGGACCTGGGGACAGGGGACGCGGGAGACCCAGTACTTC | CASSPGTWGQGTRETQYF | TRBD1 | once | TRBJ2-5 | TRBV3-1/TRBV3-2
TGTGCCAGCAGACTTAGCGGGGGGGCCCGGGAGACCCAGTACTTC | CASRLSGGARETQYF | TRBD2 | - | TRBJ2-5 | TRBV6-5
TGTGCCAGCAGCTTAGGGGACAGAGCTAACTATGGCTACACCTTC | CASSLGDRANYGYTF | TRBD1 | - | TRBJ1-2 | TRBV11-2
TGTGCCAGCAGCCACTACAGGGGAACTAACTATGGCTACACCTTC | CASSHYRGTNYGYTF | TRBD1 | - | TRBJ1-2 | TRBV5-8
TGTGCCAGCAGTGAGAGGGGGACAGGGGATAATTCACCCCTCCACTTT | CASSERGTGDNSPLHF | TRBD1 | - | TRBJ1-6 | TRBV2
TGTGCCAGCAGCCAAGAGAGGGCGGGGACCCAGTACTTC | CASSQERAGTQYF | - | - | TRBJ2-5 | TRBV14
TGTGCCAGCAGCTTAGGCCCCGACTCAACCTGGGTCTACAATGAGCAGTTCTTC | CASSLGPDSTWVYNEQFF | - | - | TRBJ2-1 | TRBV9
TGTGCCAGCAGCTCCCCGGGGCTAGCGGGAGGCCCCGGGGAGCTGTTTTTT | CASSSPGLAGGPGELFF | TRBD2 | - | TRBJ2-2 | TRBV9
TGTGCCAGCAGTTTTGGCTTGTGGGGGGAGCTGTTTTTT | CASSFGLWGELFF | - | - | TRBJ2-2 | TRBV12-3/TRBV12-4
TGTGCCAGCTCACCACAGGGGTACGGAAACACCATATATTTT | CASSPQGYGNTIYF | - | - | TRBJ1-3 | TRBV18